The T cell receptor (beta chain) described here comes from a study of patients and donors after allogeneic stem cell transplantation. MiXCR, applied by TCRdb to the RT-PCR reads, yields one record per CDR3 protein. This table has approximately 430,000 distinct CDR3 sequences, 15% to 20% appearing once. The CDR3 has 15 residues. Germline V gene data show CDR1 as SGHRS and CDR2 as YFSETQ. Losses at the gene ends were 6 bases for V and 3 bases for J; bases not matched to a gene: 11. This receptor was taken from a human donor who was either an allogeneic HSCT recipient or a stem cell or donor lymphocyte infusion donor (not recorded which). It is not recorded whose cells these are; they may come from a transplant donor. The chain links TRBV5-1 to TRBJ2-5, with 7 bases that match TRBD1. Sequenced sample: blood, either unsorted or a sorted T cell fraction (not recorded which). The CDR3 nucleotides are TGCGCCAGCATGCTACCGGGACAGAGGAAAGAGACCCAGTACTTC. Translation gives CASMLPGQRKETQYF.